The T cell receptor beta chain under discussion was sequenced for a study of blood T cell repertoires in COVID-19 (dated by TCRdb to 2020 to 2022). Context from the whole study: Collaborator samples came from the United States, Italy and Spain and covered acute and convalescent phases of COVID-19. The dataset comprised deeply sampled blood TCRbeta repertoires from subjects exposed to, actively infected with, or recovered from COVID-19. The material from the prospective study consisted of cDNA or gDNA derived from T cells, B-cell-depleted T cells, or PBMCs. Samples came from the ongoing ImmuneRACE study (first 160 participants) plus 1,254 subjects from 6 global collaborators. The sample metadata nearly always contained a de-identified subject ID, COVID-19 status, age in years and sex. The repertoires were made available in a free public database intended to serve as a resource for research on the immune response to SARS-CoV-2. HLA class I and class II types, where available, came from metadata supplied by the sample provider rather than from assay-based typing. Study-wide findings and limitations: The amount of clinical and demographic metadata varied by source and participant and was provided uncurated.

The collaborating institutions used their own protocols to collect whole blood in K2EDTA tubes. Collaborator samples were shipped for TCRbeta analysis as frozen whole blood, isolated PBMCs, or DNA extracted from either sample type. The immunoSEQ Assay, a bias-controlled multiplex PCR, was used to amplify TCRbeta CDR3 regions from genomic DNA. On the authors' methods: The number of nucleated cells in each sample was estimated from the amplification of reference gene primers within the assay. To quantify the absolute abundance of each unique TCRbeta CDR3 rearrangement, sequence reads were collapsed and filtered. For each sample, productive Simpson clonality was calculated as the square root of Simpson's diversity index over productive rearrangements. TCRdb took this table from immuneACCESS and kept in-frame rearrangements with V and J called. Such tables lack part of the clones; where checked against another copy, unresolved V genes explain under half of the gap, and the rest is unexplained. The V and J calls and the clone size are those of that table, but D and trimming were determined from the DNA. This sample gives 150,000 to 200,000 clones in total; about 84% of them show up just once. The ten top clones hold about 6.4% of the sample.

Details on this clone: What antigen it recognizes has not been identified. No base quality values were provided; no much bigger clone lies one nucleotide off.

From its cysteine to its phenylalanine, the CDR3 spans 15 amino acids. The CDR3 DNA has 45 bases and is translated from base 1. This receptor was identified in a human donor in a cohort sampled during active COVID-19. The sequence is built from TRBV21-1 and TRBJ2-1; the D segment call TRBD1 is taken from the table without a DNA check. TRBV21-1 is given as a pseudogene. The sequenced sample consisted of peripheral blood. The DNA sequence reads TGTGCCAGCACGGAGACAGGACCGCGTTACAATGAGCAGTTCTTC. This is translated as CASTETGPRYNEQFF.